The TCR beta chain under discussion was sequenced for a study of PD-1 blockade in classical Hodgkin lymphoma. The time point here: newly diagnosed, previously untreated cHL patient sample. Assay used: immunoSEQ multiplex PCR; TCRdb lists only in-frame clones, some missing. The repertoire holds around 17,000 clones, with 80% to 90% as singletons. Study-wide results and caveats: Newly diagnosed patients were reported to start with lower TCR diversity than healthy donors. The causes of the repertoire differences, possibly disease activity or prior therapy, remain undefined.

On this clone itself: The antigen remains unidentified.

The sample was peripheral blood mononuclear cells (PBMCs). The sequence was collected from a human donor with classical Hodgkin lymphoma.

Here the CDR3 reads CASTYVGGVPGYEQYF. DNA of the CDR3: TGTGCCAGCACCTACGTGGGGGGGGTCCCAGGCTACGAGCAGTACTTC. The chain links TRBV2 to TRBJ2-7, with 7 bases matching TRBD2. The CDR3 totals 16 residues. Germline loops: CDR1 SNHLY, CDR2 FYNNEI. After removal of 7 bases from V and 3 bases from J, the junction contained 15 bases not matched to a gene.